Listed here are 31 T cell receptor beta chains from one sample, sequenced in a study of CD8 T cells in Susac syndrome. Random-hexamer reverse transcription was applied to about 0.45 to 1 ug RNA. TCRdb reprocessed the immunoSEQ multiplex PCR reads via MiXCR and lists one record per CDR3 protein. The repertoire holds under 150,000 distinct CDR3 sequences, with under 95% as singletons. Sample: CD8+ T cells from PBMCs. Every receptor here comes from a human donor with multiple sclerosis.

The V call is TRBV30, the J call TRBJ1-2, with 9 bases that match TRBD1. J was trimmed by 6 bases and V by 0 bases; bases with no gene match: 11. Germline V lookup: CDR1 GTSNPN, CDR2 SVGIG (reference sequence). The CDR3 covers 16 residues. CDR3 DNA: TGTGCCTGGAGTGTATCCTTGACAGGGGGGAAAGATGGCTACACCTTC. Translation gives CAWSVSLTGGKDGYTF.

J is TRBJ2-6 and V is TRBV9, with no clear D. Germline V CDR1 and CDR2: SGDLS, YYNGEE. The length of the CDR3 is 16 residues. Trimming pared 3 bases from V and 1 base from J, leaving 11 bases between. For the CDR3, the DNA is TGTGCCAGCAGCGAGCCCGGTTGGTCTGGGGCCAACGTCCTGACTTTC. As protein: CASSEPGWSGANVLTF.

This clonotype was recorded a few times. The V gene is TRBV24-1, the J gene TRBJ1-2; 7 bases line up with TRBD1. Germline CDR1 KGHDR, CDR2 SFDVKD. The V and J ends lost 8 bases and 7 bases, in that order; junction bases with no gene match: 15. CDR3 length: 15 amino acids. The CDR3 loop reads CATKRAGTEEGGYTF. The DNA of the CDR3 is TGTGCCACCAAACGGGCCGGGACAGAGGAAGGTGGCTACACCTTC.

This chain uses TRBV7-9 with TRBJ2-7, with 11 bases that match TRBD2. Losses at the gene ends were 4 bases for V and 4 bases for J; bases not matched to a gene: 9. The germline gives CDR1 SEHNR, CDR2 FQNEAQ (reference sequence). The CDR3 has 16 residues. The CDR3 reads CASSSTLLAGAYEQYF. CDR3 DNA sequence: TGTGCCAGCAGCTCCACCTTACTAGCGGGAGCTTACGAGCAGTACTTC.

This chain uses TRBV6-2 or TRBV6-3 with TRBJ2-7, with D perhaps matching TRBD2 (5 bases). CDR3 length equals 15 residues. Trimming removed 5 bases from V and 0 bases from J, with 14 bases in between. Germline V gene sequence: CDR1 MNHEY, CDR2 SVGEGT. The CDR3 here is CASSLLRGSSYEQYF. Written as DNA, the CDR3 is TGTGCCAGCAGTCTCCTCCGAGGGAGCTCCTACGAGCAGTACTTC.

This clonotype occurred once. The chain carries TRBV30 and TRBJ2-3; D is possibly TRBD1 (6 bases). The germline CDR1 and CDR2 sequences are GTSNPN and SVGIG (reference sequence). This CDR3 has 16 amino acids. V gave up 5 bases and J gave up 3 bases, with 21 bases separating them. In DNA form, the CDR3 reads TGTGCCTGGTCGGTCGACCTGGACAGAGAGACAGATACGCAGTATTTT. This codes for CAWSVDLDRETDTQYF.

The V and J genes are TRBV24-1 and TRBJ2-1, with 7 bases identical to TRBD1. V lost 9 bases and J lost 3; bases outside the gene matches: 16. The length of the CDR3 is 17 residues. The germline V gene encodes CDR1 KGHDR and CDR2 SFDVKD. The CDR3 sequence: CATSGRHRQGNYNEQFF. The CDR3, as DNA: TGTGCCACCTCAGGACGCCACAGACAGGGCAACTACAATGAGCAGTTCTTC.

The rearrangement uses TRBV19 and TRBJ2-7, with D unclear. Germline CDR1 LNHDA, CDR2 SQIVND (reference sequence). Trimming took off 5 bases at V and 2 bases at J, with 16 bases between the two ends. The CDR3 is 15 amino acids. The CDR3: CASSDTLGFPYEQYF. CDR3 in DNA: TGTGCCAGTAGTGATACTTTAGGGTTCCCCTACGAGCAGTACTTC. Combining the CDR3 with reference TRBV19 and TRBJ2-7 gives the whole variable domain DGGITQSPKYLFRKEGQNVTLSCEQNLNHDAMYWYRQDPGQGLRLIYYSQIVNDFQKGDIAEGYSVSREKKESFPLTVTSAQKNPTAFYLCASSDTLGFPYEQYFGPGTRLTVT.

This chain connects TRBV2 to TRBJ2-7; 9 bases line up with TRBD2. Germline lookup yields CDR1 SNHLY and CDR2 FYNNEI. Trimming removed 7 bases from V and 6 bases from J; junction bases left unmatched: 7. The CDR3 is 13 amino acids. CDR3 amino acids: CASKIAGAREQYF. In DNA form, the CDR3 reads TGTGCCAGCAAGATAGCGGGAGCTCGCGAGCAGTACTTC.

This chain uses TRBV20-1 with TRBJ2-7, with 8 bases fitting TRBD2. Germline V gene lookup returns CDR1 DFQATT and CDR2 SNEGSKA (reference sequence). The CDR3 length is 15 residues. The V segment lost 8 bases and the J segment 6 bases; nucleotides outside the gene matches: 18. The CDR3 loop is CSIYSPGLGEGEQYF. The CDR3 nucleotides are TGCAGTATTTATTCACCGGGACTAGGGGAGGGCGAGCAGTACTTC.

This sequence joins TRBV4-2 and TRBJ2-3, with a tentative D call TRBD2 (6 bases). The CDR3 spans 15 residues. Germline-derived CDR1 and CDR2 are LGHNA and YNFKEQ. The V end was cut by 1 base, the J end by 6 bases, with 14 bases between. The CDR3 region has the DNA TGTGCCAGCAGCCAAGGAACTAGCAGAAGGGATACGCAGTATTTT. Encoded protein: CASSQGTSRRDTQYF.

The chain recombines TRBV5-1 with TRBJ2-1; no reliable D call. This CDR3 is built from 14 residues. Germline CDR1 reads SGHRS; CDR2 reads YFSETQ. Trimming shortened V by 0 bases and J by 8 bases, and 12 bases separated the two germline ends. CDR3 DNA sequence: TGCGCCAGCAGCTTGGTCGGCTATTACGATGAGCAGTTCTTC. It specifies CASSLVGYYDEQFF.

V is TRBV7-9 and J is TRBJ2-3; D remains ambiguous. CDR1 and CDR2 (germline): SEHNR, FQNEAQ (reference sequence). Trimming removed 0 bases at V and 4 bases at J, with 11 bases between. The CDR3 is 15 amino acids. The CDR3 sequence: CASSLALLPADTQYF. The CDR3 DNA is TGTGCCAGCAGCTTAGCGCTGCTCCCCGCAGATACGCAGTATTTT.

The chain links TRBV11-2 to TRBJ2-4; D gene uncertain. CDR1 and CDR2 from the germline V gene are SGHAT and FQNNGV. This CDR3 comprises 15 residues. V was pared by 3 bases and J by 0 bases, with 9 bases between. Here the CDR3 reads CASSFGGIAKNIQYF. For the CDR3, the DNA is TGTGCCAGCAGCTTTGGCGGCATAGCCAAAAACATTCAGTACTTC.

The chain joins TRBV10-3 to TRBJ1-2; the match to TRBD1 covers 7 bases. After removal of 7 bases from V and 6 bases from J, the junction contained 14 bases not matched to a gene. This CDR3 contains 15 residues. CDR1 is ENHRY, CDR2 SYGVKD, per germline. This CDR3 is CAITPTAGGKDGYTF. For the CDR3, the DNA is TGTGCCATCACTCCCACGGCAGGGGGTAAGGATGGCTACACCTTC.

The CDR3 sequence is CASSFRGPLETQYF. The CDR3 DNA reads as TGTGCCAGCAGTTTTAGGGGCCCGTTGGAGACCCAGTACTTC. This sequence joins TRBV12-3 or TRBV12-4 and TRBJ2-5, with D possibly being TRBD1 (5 bases). V was clipped by 3 bases and J by 5 bases, with 13 bases between them. The CDR3 loop spans 14 amino acids.

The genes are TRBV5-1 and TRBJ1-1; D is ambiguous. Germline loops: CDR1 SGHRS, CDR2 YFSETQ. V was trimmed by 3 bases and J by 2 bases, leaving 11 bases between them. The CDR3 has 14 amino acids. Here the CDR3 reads CASSYGRGNTEAFF. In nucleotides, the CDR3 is TGCGCCAGCAGCTACGGACGGGGTAACACTGAAGCTTTCTTT.

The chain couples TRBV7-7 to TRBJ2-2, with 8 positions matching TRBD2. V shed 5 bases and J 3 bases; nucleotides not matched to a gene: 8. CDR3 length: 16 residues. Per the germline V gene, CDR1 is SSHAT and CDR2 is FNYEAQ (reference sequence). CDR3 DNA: TGTGCCAGCAGCGACGGACTAGCCACCTACACCGGGGAGCTGTTTTTT. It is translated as CASSDGLATYTGELFF.

The CDR3 spells CASSFPLAGVDEQFF. DNA of the CDR3: TGTGCCAGCAGCTTCCCCCTAGCGGGAGTTGATGAGCAGTTCTTC. The genes are TRBV11-2 and TRBJ2-1, with 10 bases lining up with TRBD2. The V and J ends lost 3 bases and 8 bases, in that order; junction bases with no gene match: 7. Germline V gene lookup returns CDR1 SGHAT and CDR2 FQNNGV. The CDR3 loop spans 15 amino acids. The full variable domain, in which reference TRBV11-2 and TRBJ2-1 provide the parts outside the CDR3, is EAGVAQSPRYKIIEKRQSVAFWCNPISGHATLYWYQQILGQGPKLLIQFQNNGVVDDSQLPKDRFSAERLKGVDSTLKIQPAKLEDSAVYLCASSFPLAGVDEQFFGPGTRLTVL.

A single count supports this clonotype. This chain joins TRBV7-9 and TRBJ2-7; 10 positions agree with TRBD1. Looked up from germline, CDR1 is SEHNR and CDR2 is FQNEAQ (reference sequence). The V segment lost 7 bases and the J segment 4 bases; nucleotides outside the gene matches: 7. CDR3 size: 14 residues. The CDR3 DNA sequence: TGTGCCAGCACCTATGGGACAGGGGCATACGAGCAGTACTTC. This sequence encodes CASTYGTGAYEQYF.

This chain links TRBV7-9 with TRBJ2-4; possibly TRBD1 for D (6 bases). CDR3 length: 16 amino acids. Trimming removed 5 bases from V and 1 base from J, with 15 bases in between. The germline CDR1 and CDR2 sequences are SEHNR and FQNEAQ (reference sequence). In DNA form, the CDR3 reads TGTGCCAGCAGCCTTATGACAGGAGATGCCAAAAACATTCAGTACTTC. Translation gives CASSLMTGDAKNIQYF.

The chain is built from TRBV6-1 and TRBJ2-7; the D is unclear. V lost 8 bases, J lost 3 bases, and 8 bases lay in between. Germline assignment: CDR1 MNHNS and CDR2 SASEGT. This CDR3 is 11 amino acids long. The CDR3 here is CASGYNYEQYF. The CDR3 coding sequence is TGTGCCAGCGGGTATAACTACGAGCAGTACTTC.

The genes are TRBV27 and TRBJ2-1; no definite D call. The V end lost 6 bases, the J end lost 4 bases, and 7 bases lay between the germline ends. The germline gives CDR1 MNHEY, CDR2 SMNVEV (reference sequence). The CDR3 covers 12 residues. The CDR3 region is CASRTEYNEQFF. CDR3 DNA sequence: TGTGCCAGCAGGACTGAGTACAATGAGCAGTTCTTC.

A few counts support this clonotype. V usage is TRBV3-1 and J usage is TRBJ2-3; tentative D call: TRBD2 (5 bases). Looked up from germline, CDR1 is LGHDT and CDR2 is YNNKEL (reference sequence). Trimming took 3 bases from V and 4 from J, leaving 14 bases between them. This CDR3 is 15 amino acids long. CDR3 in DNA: TGTGCCAGCAGCCACCTGATGGGGAGCGCAGATACGCAGTATTTT. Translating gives CASSHLMGSADTQYF.

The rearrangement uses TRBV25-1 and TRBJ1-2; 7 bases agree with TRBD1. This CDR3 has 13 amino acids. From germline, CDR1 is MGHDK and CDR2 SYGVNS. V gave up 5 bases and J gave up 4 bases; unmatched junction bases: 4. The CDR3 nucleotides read TGTGCCAGCAGTAGGGACAGAAGCTATGGCTACACCTTC. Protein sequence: CASSRDRSYGYTF.

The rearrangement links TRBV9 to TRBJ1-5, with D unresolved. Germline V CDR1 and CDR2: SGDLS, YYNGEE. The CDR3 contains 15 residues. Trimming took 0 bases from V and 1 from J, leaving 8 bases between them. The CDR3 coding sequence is TGTGCCAGCAGCGTAGATCCGAGCAGCAATCAGCCCCAGCATTTT. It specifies CASSVDPSSNQPQHF.

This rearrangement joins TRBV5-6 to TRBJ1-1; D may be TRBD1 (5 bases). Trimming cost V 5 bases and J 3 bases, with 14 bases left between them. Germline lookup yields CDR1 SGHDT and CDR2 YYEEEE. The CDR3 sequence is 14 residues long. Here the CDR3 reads CASSSGWGYTEAFF. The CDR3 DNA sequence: TGTGCCAGCAGTTCGGGGTGGGGGTACACTGAAGCTTTCTTT. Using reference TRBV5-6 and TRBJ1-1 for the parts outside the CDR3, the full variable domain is DAGVTQSPTHLIKTRGQQVTLRCSPKSGHDTVSWYQQALGQGPQFIFQYYEEEERQRGNFPDRFSGHQFPNYSSELNVNALLLGDSALYLCASSSGWGYTEAFFGQGTRLTVV.

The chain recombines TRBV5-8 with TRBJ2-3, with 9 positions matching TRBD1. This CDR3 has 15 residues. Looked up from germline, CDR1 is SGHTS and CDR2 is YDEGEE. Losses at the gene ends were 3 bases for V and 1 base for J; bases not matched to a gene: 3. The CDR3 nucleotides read TGTGCCAGCAGCTCCTGGACAGGGGGCACAGATACGCAGTATTTT. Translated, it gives CASSSWTGGTDTQYF. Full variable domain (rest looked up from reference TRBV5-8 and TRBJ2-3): EAGVTQSPTHLIKTRGQQATLRCSPISGHTSVYWYQQALGLGLQFLLWYDEGEERNRGNFPPRFSGRQFPNYSSELNVNALELEDSALYLCASSSWTGGTDTQYFGPGTRLTVL.

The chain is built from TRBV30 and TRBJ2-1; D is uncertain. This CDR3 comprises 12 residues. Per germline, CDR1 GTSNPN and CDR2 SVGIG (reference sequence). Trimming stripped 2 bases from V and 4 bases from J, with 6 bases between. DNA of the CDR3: TGTGCCTGGAGTCCGCGTTACAATGAGCAGTTCTTC. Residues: CAWSPRYNEQFF.

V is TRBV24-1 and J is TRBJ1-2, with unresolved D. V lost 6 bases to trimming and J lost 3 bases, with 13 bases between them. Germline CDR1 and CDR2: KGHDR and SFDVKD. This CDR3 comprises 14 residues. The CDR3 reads CATSSGPRDYGYTF. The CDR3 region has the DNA TGTGCCACCAGTTCCGGCCCACGGGACTATGGCTACACCTTC.

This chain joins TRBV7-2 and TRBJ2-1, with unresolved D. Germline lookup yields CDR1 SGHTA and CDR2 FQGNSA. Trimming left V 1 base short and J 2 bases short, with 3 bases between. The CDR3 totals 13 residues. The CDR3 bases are TGTGCCAGCAGCTTAGTCACCTACAATGAGCAGTTCTTC. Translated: CASSLVTYNEQFF.